Listed here are 15 T cell receptor beta chains from one sample, sequenced in a study of T cells in tuberculosis. Data came from immunoSEQ multiplex PCR; TCRdb stores just in-frame clones and leaves some out. The table shows about 58,000 clones, with approximately 91% occurring only once. Thawed, overnight-rested PBMC were stained with GMM-loaded CD1B tetramer, viability dye and anti-CD3, then sorted. The lipid loaded on the CD1B tetramers was C32 glucose monomycolate from Rhodococcus equi. Sequencing input: CD1b-GMM tetramer-negative cells sorted from PBMCs. Receptors originate from an adult woman with latent tuberculosis.

This chain joins TRBV4-1 and TRBJ2-5; 7 nucleotides line up with TRBD2. The CDR3 loop spans 14 amino acids. Unmatched junction bases numbered 3, after V lost 1 base and J lost 4 bases. CDR1 is MGHRA and CDR2 is YSYEKL in the germline V gene. CDR3 sequence reads: CASSQGTGGETQYF. Written as DNA, the CDR3 is TGCGCCAGCAGCCAAGGAACGGGAGGAGAGACCCAGTACTTC.

The chain couples TRBV6-5 to TRBJ2-7, with D possibly TRBD2 on 6 matching bases. The CDR3 spans 15 residues. V was trimmed by 2 bases and J by 5 bases, leaving 16 bases between them. Germline CDR1 MNHEY, CDR2 SVGAGI. The CDR3 nucleotides read TGTGCCAGCAGTTACCGGGACTCCCCATTCGACGAGCAGTACTTC. Its translation: CASSYRDSPFDEQYF.

V and J are TRBV19 and TRBJ2-3; 12 bases align to TRBD2. The CDR3 spans 13 residues. Germline CDR1 reads LNHDA; CDR2 reads SQIVND (reference sequence). V was clipped by 9 bases and J by 7 bases; unmatched bases: 5. CDR3 sequence (DNA): TGTGCCAGCCACGGACTAGCGGGGAATACGCAGTATTTT. It translates to CASHGLAGNTQYF.

CDR3 amino acids: CASSPRDRGGGYTF. The DNA for the CDR3 is TGTGCCAGCAGCCCTAGGGACAGGGGAGGAGGCTACACCTTC. This sequence joins TRBV7-2 and TRBJ1-2; 10 nucleotides agree with TRBD1. Trimming at V came to 5 bases and at J to 8 bases, leaving 8 bases not matched to a gene. The germline CDR1 and CDR2 sequences are SGHTA and FQGNSA. The CDR3 spans 14 residues.

This clone was counted only a few times. A read error may produce the germline difference seen at one junction end. Other nucleotide sequences from this sample produce the same CDR3. The chain links TRBV5-3 to TRBJ1-3, with D uncertain. TRBV5-3 is an open reading frame whose function is uncertain. The CDR3 loop spans 15 amino acids. The CDR3: CASRDGLTSGNTIYF. Here the CDR3 DNA reads TGCGCCAGCAGAGATGGACTGACCTCTGGAAACACCATATATTTT.

The V gene is TRBV30, the J gene TRBJ2-1; 7 bases are a match to TRBD2. With 8 bases clipped from V and 0 bases from J, the junction kept 10 bases outside the gene matches. The CDR3 extends over 15 amino acids. Germline loops: CDR1 GTSNPN, CDR2 SVGIG (reference sequence). For the CDR3, the DNA is TGTGCCGGGTCTGGCGGGAGAATCTCCTACAATGAGCAGTTCTTC. As protein: CAGSGGRISYNEQFF.

J is TRBJ1-2 and V is TRBV6-5; D unresolved. V shed 0 bases and J shed 4 bases, with 12 bases lying between them. Germline V gives CDR1 MNHEY, CDR2 SVGAGI. The CDR3 contains 15 residues. The chain's CDR3 is CASSYSGVASYGYTF. CDR3 DNA: TGTGCCAGCAGTTACTCGGGCGTGGCAAGCTATGGCTACACCTTC.

The CDR3 reads CASSLEAAGELFF. In DNA form, the CDR3 reads TGTGCCAGCAGCTTAGAGGCGGCCGGGGAGCTGTTTTTT. J is TRBJ2-2 and V is TRBV7-2; no clear D. V was pared by 1 base and J by 6 bases, with 6 bases between. CDR1 SGHTA and CDR2 FQGNSA come from the germline V gene. The CDR3 contains 13 residues.

V is TRBV4-3 and J is TRBJ1-4; D ambiguous. V dropped 0 bases and J dropped 6 bases, with 5 bases sitting between them. The CDR3 totals 13 residues. Germline assignment: CDR1 LGHNA and CDR2 YSLEER. DNA of the CDR3: TGCGCCAGCAGCCAAGATCTATATGAAAAACTGTTTTTT. Amino acids: CASSQDLYEKLFF.

The chain links TRBV18 to TRBJ2-7; the D is unclear. The CDR3 runs 15 residues. V was trimmed by 4 bases and J by 5 bases, leaving 18 bases between them. Looked up from germline, CDR1 is KGHSH and CDR2 is LQKENI. CDR3 sequence reads: CASSLRGIGSNEQYF. For the CDR3, the DNA is TGTGCCAGCTCACTCCGAGGAATTGGTAGCAACGAGCAGTACTTC.

This chain connects TRBV11-2 to TRBJ1-1; TRBD1 aligns across 9 bases. The CDR3 covers 15 residues. V lost 5 bases to trimming and J lost 6 bases; unmatched junction nucleotides: 10. In germline, CDR1 is SGHAT, CDR2 FQNNGV. CDR3 DNA sequence: TGTGCCAGCAGCATCCGTCCGGACAGGGGTTCTGAAGCTTTCTTT. Its translation is CASSIRPDRGSEAFF.

The chain has TRBV5-4 and TRBJ2-5; tentative D call: TRBD1 (8 bases). The CDR3 has 14 amino acids. The V gene lost 4 bases and the J gene lost 5 bases, with 15 bases spanning the gap. Per germline, CDR1 SGHNT and CDR2 YYREEE (reference sequence). CDR3 loop: CASSGTGGGETQYF. The CDR3, as DNA: TGTGCCAGCAGCGGAACAGGGGGAGGGGAGACCCAGTACTTC.

The chain has TRBV5-6 and TRBJ2-2; no clear D. The germline V gene encodes CDR1 SGHDT and CDR2 YYEEEE. The CDR3 totals 16 residues. Trimming left V 0 bases short and J 2 bases short, with 11 bases between. The CDR3: CASSLVWADNTGELFF. CDR3 nucleotides: TGTGCCAGCAGCTTGGTTTGGGCAGACAACACCGGGGAGCTGTTTTTT.

The chain joins TRBV9 to TRBJ2-7; D remains unclear. This CDR3 contains 13 residues. Germline-derived CDR1 and CDR2 are SGDLS and YYNGEE. Between the trimmed V and J ends, which lost 2 bases and 0 bases, there was a span of 6 bases. CDR3 amino acids: CASSVESSYEQYF. CDR3 sequence (DNA): TGTGCCAGCAGCGTCGAGAGCTCCTACGAGCAGTACTTC.

The rearrangement uses TRBV7-8 and TRBJ1-2; TRBD1 aligns across 8 bases. CDR3 size: 14 residues. Germline-derived CDR1 and CDR2 are SGHVS and FQNEAQ. V was pared by 3 bases and J by 8 bases, with 8 bases of the junction left unmatched. The CDR3 nucleotides read TGTGCCAGCAGCTTTCAACCGGGACAGGCGGGCTACACCTTC. Its translation: CASSFQPGQAGYTF.